This T cell receptor (beta chain) was documented in a study of Siglec-9 on CD8 T cells in melanoma. Findings and limits, study-wide: In melanoma tumors, a Siglec-9-marked effector memory CD8+ subset reportedly appeared to accumulate.

Trimming pared 4 bases from V and 5 bases from J, leaving 12 bases between. The germline CDR1 and CDR2 sequences are SGHDT and YYEEEE. This CDR3 is built from 13 residues. The repertoire was sequenced with immunoSEQ multiplex PCR; TCRdb's copy has only in-frame clones and lacks some. Here the sample spans roughly 35,000 clones, approximately 84% being singletons. As to this clone: Its antigen is as yet unknown.

The rearrangement links TRBV5-6 to TRBJ1-1; D remains unclear. This clonotype originated in a human donor in good health. Specimen: Siglec-9- CD8+ T cells sorted from blood. CDR3 DNA: TGTGCCAGCAGCACCGCAGGTCGGACTGAAGCTTTCTTT. As protein: CASSTAGRTEAFF.